The TCR beta chain under discussion was sequenced for a study of OX40 agonist ivuxolimab in advanced cancers. Produced via immunoSEQ multiplex PCR; TCRdb's table is partial and in-frame only. Among some 41,000 clones listed, approximately 91% were seen once. V lost 4 bases and J lost 0, with 9 bases in between. The CDR3 runs to 15 residues. Germline V gene sequence: CDR1 LGHNA, CDR2 YNFKEQ. J is TRBJ1-4 and V is TRBV4-2; the D is unclear. The specimen was CD4+ or CD8+ T cells sorted from blood, collected in a trial of the OX40 agonist ivuxolimab. This TCR derives from an adult with an advanced solid tumor such as melanoma, head and neck, liver or kidney cancer. CDR3 bases: TGTGCCAGCAGCCCCAAAGACGCAACTAATGAAAAACTGTTTTTT. It encodes CASSPKDATNEKLFF.